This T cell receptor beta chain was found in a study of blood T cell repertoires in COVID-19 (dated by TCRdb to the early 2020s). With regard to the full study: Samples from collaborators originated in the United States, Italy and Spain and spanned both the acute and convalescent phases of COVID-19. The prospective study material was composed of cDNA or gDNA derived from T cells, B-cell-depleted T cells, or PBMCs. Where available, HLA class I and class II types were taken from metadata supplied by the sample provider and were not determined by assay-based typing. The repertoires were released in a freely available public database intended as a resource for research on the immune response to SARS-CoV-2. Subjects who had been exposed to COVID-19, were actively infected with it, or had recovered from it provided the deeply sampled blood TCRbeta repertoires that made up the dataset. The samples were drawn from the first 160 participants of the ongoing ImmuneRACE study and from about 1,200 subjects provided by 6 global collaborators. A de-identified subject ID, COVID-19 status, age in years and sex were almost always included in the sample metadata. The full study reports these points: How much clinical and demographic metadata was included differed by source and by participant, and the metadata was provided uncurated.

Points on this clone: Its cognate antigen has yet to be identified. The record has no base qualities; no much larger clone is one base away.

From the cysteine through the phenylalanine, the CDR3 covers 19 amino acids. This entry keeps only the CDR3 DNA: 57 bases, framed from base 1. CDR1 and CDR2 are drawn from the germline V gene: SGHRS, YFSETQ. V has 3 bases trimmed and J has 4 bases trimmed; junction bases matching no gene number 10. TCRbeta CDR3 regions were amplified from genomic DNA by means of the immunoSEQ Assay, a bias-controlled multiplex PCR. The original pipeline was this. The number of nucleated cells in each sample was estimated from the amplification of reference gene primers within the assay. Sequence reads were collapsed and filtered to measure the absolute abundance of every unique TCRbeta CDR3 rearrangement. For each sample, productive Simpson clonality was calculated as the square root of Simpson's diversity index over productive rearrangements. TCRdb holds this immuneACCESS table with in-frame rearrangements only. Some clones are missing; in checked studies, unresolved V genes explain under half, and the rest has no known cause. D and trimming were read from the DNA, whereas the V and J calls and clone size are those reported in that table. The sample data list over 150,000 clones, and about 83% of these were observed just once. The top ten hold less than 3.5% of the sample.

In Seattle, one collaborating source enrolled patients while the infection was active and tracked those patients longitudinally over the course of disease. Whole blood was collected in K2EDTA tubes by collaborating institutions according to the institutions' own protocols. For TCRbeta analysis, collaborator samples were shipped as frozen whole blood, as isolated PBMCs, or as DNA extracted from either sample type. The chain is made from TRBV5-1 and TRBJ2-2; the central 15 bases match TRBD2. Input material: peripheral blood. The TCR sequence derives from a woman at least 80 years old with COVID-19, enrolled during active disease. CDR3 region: CASSSGLAGGPGGTGELFF. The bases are TGCGCCAGCAGCTCGGGACTAGCGGGAGGACCGGGAGGCACCGGGGAGCTGTTTTTT. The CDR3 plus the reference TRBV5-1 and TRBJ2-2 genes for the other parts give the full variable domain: KAGVTQTPRYLIKTRGQQVTLSCSPISGHRSVSWYQQTPGQGLQFLFEYFSETQRNKGNFPGRFSGRQFSNSRSEMNVSTLELGDSALYLCASSSGLAGGPGGTGELFFGEGSRLTVL.